The rows below give T cell receptor beta chains drawn from one sample of a study of cytomegalovirus exposure and HLA in healthy donors. This table comes from immunoSEQ multiplex PCR, and its TCRdb copy is limited to in-frame clones, with some not included. The sample contains 200,000 to 250,000 clones, around 78% of which appear only once. The sample comprised PBMCs. The source is a young woman in good health and CMV-seronegative. The CDR3 runs from the conserved cysteine through the conserved F or W. Each record gives: D gene, V gene, J gene, clone size, CDR3 DNA, CDR3 protein. D genes are given only for firm matches. Clone size is given for some rows only: seen once, a few or many times, or a class if the clone is expanded.

>TRBD1|TRBV5-6|TRBJ2-7|.
TGTGCCAGCAGCTTCTCTCTCACGGGACAGGTCTACGAGCAGTACTTC
CASSFSLTGQVYEQYF
>.|TRBV2|TRBJ2-7|.
TGTGCCAGCAGTGTCAACCAACAGGGCTACGAGCAGTACTTC
CASSVNQQGYEQYF
>.|TRBV30|TRBJ2-3|.
TGTGCCTGGAACTCCGACGGGATGAGCACAGATACGCAGTATTTT
CAWNSDGMSTDTQYF
>.|TRBV2|TRBJ2-2|once
TGTGCCAGCAGTGTGGAGGAAATGGCCAGGGTCCCGAACACCGGGGAGCTGTTTTTT
CASSVEEMARVPNTGELFF
>TRBD1|TRBV2|TRBJ1-2|.
TGTGCCAGCAGCAAACGGGACAGGGCCAACTATGGCTACACCTTC
CASSKRDRANYGYTF
>.|TRBV6-4|TRBJ2-5|.
TGTGCCAGCAGCCCGACAGGGAGGGAGACCCAGTACTTC
CASSPTGRETQYF
>.|TRBV2|TRBJ2-3|.
TGTGCCAGCAGTGAAGACCCAGCGCAGGATACGCAGTATTTT
CASSEDPAQDTQYF
>.|TRBV2|TRBJ2-1|.
TGTGCCAGCAGAGGTGGCGGAGTCTACAATGAGCAGTTCTTC
CASRGGGVYNEQFF
>.|TRBV9|TRBJ1-2|.
TGTGCCAGCAGCGTAGCGTCAGGGGCGGACTATGGCTACACCTTC
CASSVASGADYGYTF
>TRBD1|TRBV2|TRBJ1-5|.
TGTGCCAGCGGGGGACAGGGGTATCAGCCCCAGCATTTT
CASGGQGYQPQHF
>.|TRBV28|TRBJ2-7|.
TGTGCCAGCAGGACCCCGGCCGCCCACGAGCAGTACTTC
CASRTPAAHEQYF
>TRBD1|TRBV4-1|TRBJ1-2|.
TGCGCCAGCAGTCGCCCGGGACAGGCTTATGGCTACACCTTC
CASSRPGQAYGYTF
>.|TRBV4-1|TRBJ1-1|.
TGCGCCAGCAGCCACCCTCTAGAAGGTCAGGCTTTCTTT
CASSHPLEGQAFF
>.|TRBV6-5|TRBJ1-4|.
TGTGCCAGCAGTTACTCGGGACTGCCTAATGAAAAACTGTTTTTT
CASSYSGLPNEKLFF
>TRBD2|TRBV4-1|TRBJ2-2|.
TGCGCCAGCAGCTCGGGACTAGCGGGAGGGCCTCGGAACACCGGGGAGCTGTTTTTT
CASSSGLAGGPRNTGELFF
>.|TRBV19|TRBJ2-5|.
TGTGCCAGTAGTATAGTGGGAACAGGGAGGGAGACCCAGTACTTC
CASSIVGTGRETQYF
>.|TRBV2|TRBJ1-1|.
TGTGCCAGCGAAGCGGGCGACACTGAAGCTTTCTTT
CASEAGDTEAFF
>TRBD1|TRBV5-1|TRBJ2-1|once
TGCGCCAGCAGCTCGTTGACAGGGGGCGCCTACAATGAGCAGTTCTTC
CASSSLTGGAYNEQFF
>TRBD2|TRBV9|TRBJ2-7|.
TGTGCCAGCAGCTTAGCGAGCGGGACGGACAACTACGAGCAGTACTTC
CASSLASGTDNYEQYF
>TRBD1|TRBV6-6|TRBJ1-1|.
TGTGCCAGCAGTTCGGGACAGGGGGCGAACACTGAAGCTTTCTTT
CASSSGQGANTEAFF
>TRBD2|TRBV27|TRBJ2-2|.
TGTGCCAGCAGTTTGCGGACTAGCGGGAGTGGCACCGGGGAGCTGTTTTTT
CASSLRTSGSGTGELFF
>.|TRBV28|TRBJ1-5|few
TGTGCCAGTGGGTCTGGGGGCAATCAGCCCCAGCATTTT
CASGSGGNQPQHF
>.|TRBV7-8|TRBJ2-2|.
TGTGCCAGCAGCTTACAGGGGCTAAACACCGGGGAGCTGTTTTTT
CASSLQGLNTGELFF
>.|TRBV2|TRBJ1-5|once
TGTGCCAGCAGTGAAGGGAGGGAGCCCCAGCATTTT
CASSEGREPQHF
>TRBD1|TRBV5-6|TRBJ1-2|.
TGTGCCAGCAGCGGCTACTTAGGGACAGAAAACTATGGCTACACCTTC
CASSGYLGTENYGYTF
>TRBD2|TRBV9|TRBJ2-5|.
TGTGCCAGCAGCGTCGGACTAGCGGCGTCAGAGACCCAGTACTTC
CASSVGLAASETQYF
>TRBD1|TRBV29-1|TRBJ2-3|.
TGCAGCGTTGATCCGAACCGGGACAGGGGGCGTTTACAGTATTTT
CSVDPNRDRGRLQYF
>TRBD2|TRBV27|TRBJ2-3|once
TGTGCCAGCAGAACATTATCCCTAGCGGCGAGCACAGATACGCAGTATTTT
CASRTLSLAASTDTQYF
>TRBD1|TRBV18|TRBJ2-2|.
TGTGCCAGCTCGCCCCGGGACAGAAACACCGGGGAGCTGTTTTTT
CASSPRDRNTGELFF
>.|TRBV4-1|TRBJ2-1|.
TGCGCCAGCAGCCAAGATAAAGAAGTAGTCTCCTACAATGAGCAGTTCTTC
CASSQDKEVVSYNEQFF
>.|TRBV6-4|TRBJ1-1|.
TGTGCCAGCAGGGCAGGGGAGTACACTGAAGCTTTCTTT
CASRAGEYTEAFF
>TRBD2|TRBV28|TRBJ2-7|.
TGTGCCAGCAGTTTATCGGCTAGCGGGACCTACGAGCAGTACTTC
CASSLSASGTYEQYF
>.|TRBV9|TRBJ1-2|.
TGTGCCAGCAGCCCAGGGGAGTCAACACCTAACTATGGCTACACCTTC
CASSPGESTPNYGYTF
>.|TRBV18|TRBJ2-5|.
TGTGCCAGCTCACCTATTGGACGGGAAGAGACCCAGTACTTC
CASSPIGREETQYF
>.|TRBV5-1|TRBJ2-5|.
TGCGCCAGCAGCAAAGAACTTTTAACAGGGTACGAGACCCAGTACTTC
CASSKELLTGYETQYF
>.|TRBV28|TRBJ1-1|.
TGTGCCAGCAGTTTCGAGAACATGAACACTGAAGCTTTCTTT
CASSFENMNTEAFF
>TRBD1|TRBV2|TRBJ2-1|.
TGTGCCAGCACTTTTGGGACAGGTTACAATGAGCAGTTCTTC
CASTFGTGYNEQFF
>.|TRBV2|TRBJ2-7|.
TGTGCCAGCAGACCCGACTACGAGCAGTACTTC
CASRPDYEQYF
>.|TRBV6-5|TRBJ1-2|.
TGTGCCAGCAGTTACTCGTTCACAGGGACTAACTATGGCTACACCTTC
CASSYSFTGTNYGYTF
>.|TRBV7-8|TRBJ1-1|few
TGTGCCAGCAGCTCAGATCGGGACGGATCGAACACTGAAGCTTTCTTT
CASSSDRDGSNTEAFF
>.|TRBV29-1|TRBJ1-1|.
TGCAGCCACCCCGGCCTCGGCACTGAAGCTTTCTTT
CSHPGLGTEAFF
>.|TRBV4-1|TRBJ1-2|few
TGCGCCAGCAGCCAACCTAAACCGCATGGCTACACCTTC
CASSQPKPHGYTF
>.|TRBV6-5|TRBJ1-4|.
TGTGCCAGCAGTTACCAAGGCCGTGATAATGAAAAACTGTTTTTT
CASSYQGRDNEKLFF
>TRBD1|TRBV2|TRBJ1-1|.
TGTGCCAGCCGGTCCCAACAGGGGTACACTGAAGCTTTCTTT
CASRSQQGYTEAFF
>.|TRBV7-2|TRBJ1-2|.
TGTGCCAGCAGTCTAACGACAGCTAACTATGGCTACACCTTC
CASSLTTANYGYTF
>TRBD2|TRBV28|TRBJ2-1|.
TGTGCCAGCAGTTTACCTAGCGGGAGACGCCATGAGCAGTTCTTC
CASSLPSGRRHEQFF
>.|TRBV2|TRBJ2-7|.
TGTGCCAGCAGTGAGGATCAGGGTTTCGGGGAGCAGTACTTC
CASSEDQGFGEQYF
>.|TRBV5-1|TRBJ1-1|.
TGCGCCAGCAGCTTGTATGGGGAATTTAACACTGAAGCTTTCTTT
CASSLYGEFNTEAFF